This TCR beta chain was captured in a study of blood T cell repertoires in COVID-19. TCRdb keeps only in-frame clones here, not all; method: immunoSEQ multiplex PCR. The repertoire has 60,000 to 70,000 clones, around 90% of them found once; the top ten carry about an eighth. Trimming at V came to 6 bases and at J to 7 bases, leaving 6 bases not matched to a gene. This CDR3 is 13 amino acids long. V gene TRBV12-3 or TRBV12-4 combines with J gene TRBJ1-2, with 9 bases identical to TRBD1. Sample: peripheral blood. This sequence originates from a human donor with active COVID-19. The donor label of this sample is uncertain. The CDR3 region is CASRDTGGVGYTF. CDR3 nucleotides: TGTGCCAGCAGGGATACAGGGGGCGTTGGCTACACCTTC.